This TCR beta chain was identified in a study of blood T cell repertoires in COVID-19. Clones were sequenced by immunoSEQ multiplex PCR, and TCRdb holds only the in-frame ones, with some missing. The sample carries under 250,000 clones, 83% recorded once. Self-reported history from a screening survey and questionnaire set each donor's cohort. Germline V CDR1 and CDR2: WSHSY, SAAADI. V was pared by 6 bases and J by 2 bases, with 6 bases of the junction left unmatched. CDR3 length: 14 amino acids. Specimen: PBMCs or T cells enriched from blood (not recorded which). The TCR comes from a woman in her forties or fifties who had been exposed to COVID-19. The V and J genes are TRBV10-2 and TRBJ1-1, with 7 positions matching TRBD1. The CDR3 DNA reads as TGCGCCAGCAGGAACAGGGGCGCAAACACTGAAGCTTTCTTT. It is translated as CASRNRGANTEAFF.